Listed below are T cell receptor beta chains from one sample, sequenced in a study of control samples from healthy donors and cancer patients. TCRdb keeps only in-frame clones here, not all; method: immunoSEQ multiplex PCR. The table lists about 92,000 clones, 82% of them singletons. The sample was blood. All receptors derive from a woman between 55 and 75 years old in good health. CDR3s include the opening cysteine and the closing phenylalanine or tryptophan. A D gene is named only where the DNA matches it firmly. For some rows the clone size is stated as once, few or many, or as a class when expanded; others skip it.

-,TRBJ1-1,TRBV6-4,TRBD1,CASSDSWGTVAFF,TGTGCCAGCAGTGACTCGTGGGGGACAGTAGCTTTCTTT
-,TRBJ1-5,TRBV7-9,TRBD1,CASSSGGWQPQHF,TGTGCCAGCAGCTCAGGGGGCTGGCAGCCCCAGCATTTT
once,TRBJ2-3,TRBV5-5,TRBD1,CASSGTGGWNTQYF,TGTGCCAGCAGCGGGACAGGGGGATGGAATACGCAGTATTTT
-,TRBJ1-2,TRBV6-5,TRBD1,CASSPGLGQTYGYTF,TGTGCCAGCAGTCCGGGCCTGGGACAGACCTATGGCTACACCTTC
-,TRBJ1-3,TRBV6-1,-,CASSEVGRGGNTIYF,TGTGCCAGCAGTGAAGTTGGGAGAGGAGGAAACACCATATATTTT
-,TRBJ2-7,TRBV5-6,TRBD2,CASSPGLAGASYEQYF,TGTGCCAGCAGCCCCGGACTAGCGGGAGCTTCCTACGAGCAGTACTTC
-,TRBJ2-3,TRBV9,TRBD1,CASSVRGGQGLTDTQYF,TGTGCCAGCAGCGTTCGAGGGGGACAGGGTTTAACAGATACGCAGTATTTT
-,TRBJ2-5,TRBV6-2/TRBV6-3,-,CASSYGLTRGDQETQYF,TGTGCCAGCAGTTACGGGCTTACAAGGGGGGACCAAGAGACCCAGTACTTC
-,TRBJ1-4,TRBV5-1,TRBD1,CASSRGWTGSNEKLFF,TGCGCCAGCAGCCGGGGGTGGACAGGGAGTAATGAAAAACTGTTTTTT
-,TRBJ2-5,TRBV28,TRBD2,CASSLSTSGSLGTQYF,TGTGCCAGCAGTTTATCCACTAGCGGGAGCCTGGGGACCCAGTACTTC
few,TRBJ2-2,TRBV2,-,CAILTMGNSGELFF,TGTGCCATCTTAACAATGGGTAACTCCGGGGAGCTGTTTTTT
-,TRBJ1-1,TRBV6-2/TRBV6-3,TRBD1,CASSDRTGRNTEAFF,TGTGCCAGCAGTGACCGGACAGGGAGGAACACTGAAGCTTTCTTT
-,TRBJ1-6,TRBV9,-,CASSVVRFPSYNSPLHF,TGTGCCAGCAGCGTAGTTCGATTCCCCTCCTATAATTCACCCCTCCACTTT
-,TRBJ1-2,TRBV4-1,-,CASSPQTESLYGYTF,TGCGCCAGCAGCCCCCAGACAGAATCTCTCTATGGCTACACCTTC
-,TRBJ1-1,TRBV29-1,TRBD1,CSVTGTGSEAFF,TGCAGCGTTACCGGGACAGGCTCTGAAGCTTTCTTT
-,TRBJ1-4,TRBV10-3,TRBD1,CAISRDSEKLFF,TGTGCCATCAGTCGGGACAGTGAAAAACTGTTTTTT
-,TRBJ1-1,TRBV5-4,TRBD1,CASSKGTGGIGNTEAFF,TGTGCCAGCAGCAAGGGGACAGGGGGCATCGGGAACACTGAAGCTTTCTTT
-,TRBJ2-7,TRBV5-8,TRBD1,CASSLSGQGGYEQYF,TGTGCCAGCAGCTTGTCGGGACAGGGTGGGTACGAGCAGTACTTC
-,TRBJ1-1,TRBV10-3,TRBD1,CATWTGSTEAFF,TGTGCCACCTGGACAGGGAGCACTGAAGCTTTCTTT
-,TRBJ2-2,TRBV7-9,-,CASSVSFTGELFF,TGTGCCAGCAGCGTTAGCTTTACCGGGGAGCTGTTTTTT
-,TRBJ2-1,TRBV7-9,-,CASSSQRRDSAGNEQFF,TGTGCCAGCAGCTCTCAACGCCGGGACTCCGCGGGCAATGAGCAGTTCTTC
once,TRBJ2-2,TRBV3-1/TRBV3-2,-,CASSQGGGGTGELFF,TGTGCCAGCAGCCAAGGAGGGGGAGGTACCGGGGAGCTGTTTTTT
once,TRBJ1-2,TRBV25-1,-,CASSAAVGYTF,TGTGCCAGCAGTGCTGCCGTTGGCTACACCTTC
once,TRBJ2-2,TRBV6-5,TRBD1,CASCRDRAGELFF,TGTGCCAGCTGTCGGGACAGGGCCGGGGAGCTGTTTTTT
-,TRBJ2-1,TRBV10-3,TRBD2,CAIKESSGPASSYNEQFF,TGTGCCATCAAGGAGAGTAGCGGGCCGGCTAGCTCCTACAATGAGCAGTTCTTC
-,TRBJ2-1,TRBV6-2/TRBV6-3,TRBD2,CASIPTSGGQEQFF,TGTGCCAGCATCCCAACTAGCGGGGGCCAAGAGCAGTTCTTC
-,TRBJ2-5,TRBV24-1,-,CATSDQYQETQYF,TGTGCCACCAGTGATCAGTACCAAGAGACCCAGTACTTC
-,TRBJ1-6,TRBV7-6,-,CASSLGRGGASGSPLHF,TGTGCCAGCAGCTTGGGGCGGGGGGGCGCGTCTGGTTCACCCCTCCACTTT
-,TRBJ1-5,TRBV7-8,-,CASSLAGGNQPQHF,TGTGCCAGCAGCTTAGCAGGGGGCAATCAGCCCCAGCATTTT
-,TRBJ1-1,TRBV6-5,-,CASTRQLMNTEAFF,TGTGCCAGCACAAGGCAGCTCATGAACACTGAAGCTTTCTTT
-,TRBJ2-2,TRBV6-2/TRBV6-3,TRBD1,CASSPNDRGLKLFF,TGTGCCAGCAGCCCGAACGACAGGGGGCTAAAGCTGTTTTTT
-,TRBJ2-3,TRBV9,-,CASSVVGGLDTQYF,TGTGCCAGCAGCGTAGTAGGGGGGCTAGATACGCAGTATTTT
-,TRBJ1-4,TRBV19,TRBD1,CASTSRQGEKLFF,TGTGCCAGTACCTCGAGACAGGGCGAAAAACTGTTTTTT